This T cell receptor (beta chain) was documented in a study of response to subunit inactivated influenza vaccine (dated by TCRdb to 2016 to 2018). About the study as a whole: To follow how T cells responded to a trivalent subunit inactivated influenza vaccine, the researchers relied on deep quantitative profiling of the T cell receptor repertoire. General conclusions and limits of the study: According to the authors, only a limited number of new T cells may be recruited by each seasonal influenza vaccination.

The library was produced with RT-PCR. Instrument on record: Illumina HiSeq 2500. The raw public reads went through TCRdb reprocessing: fastp at Q25, MiXCR clone calling, in-frame beta chains kept. Merged by CDR3 protein, the rows form single entries marked with the most common genes and DNA. The sample table contains about 830,000 distinct CDR3 sequences; only one count was recorded for around 20% of them. Clones ranked in the top ten supply 9.5% to 13% of the sample. Reading from cysteine to phenylalanine, the CDR3 counts 15 amino acids. Only CDR3 DNA remains: 45 bases, in frame from the first base. From the germline V gene, CDR1 is MNHNS and CDR2 is SASEGT. Trimming accounts for 4 bases at V and 5 bases at J, while the number of junction bases matched to no gene is 5. On this clonotype itself: Its target antigen remains unknown. No base quality values were provided; no much bigger clone lies one nucleotide off.

The TCR originated in a man in his forties or fifties who received an inactivated influenza vaccine. Donor details come from another sample of the same person, matched by shared clones. The chain uses TRBV6-1 and TRBJ2-1; TRBD2 lines up with 10 middle nucleotides. This specimen was PBMCs from blood, taken 5 days after vaccination. The sequenced DNA is TGTGCCAGCAGTGCCCCGGGACTAGCGAACAATGAGCAGTTCTTC. Translated, it gives CASSAPGLANNEQFF.